These 25 T cell receptor beta chains were sequenced from one sample in a study of control samples from healthy donors and cancer patients. TCRdb keeps only in-frame clones here, not all; method: immunoSEQ multiplex PCR. The data contain 110,000 to 150,000 clones, about nine tenths of them seen just once; the ten biggest clones take up less than 5%. Material for sequencing was blood. Every receptor here comes from a man aged 25-40 years in good health.

This clone has only one observation. V gene TRBV10-3 combines with J gene TRBJ2-3; tentatively, D is TRBD2 (6 bases). The CDR3 length is 15 residues. The V end lost 4 bases, the J end lost 1 base, and 12 bases lay between the germline ends. Germline CDR1 ENHRY, CDR2 SYGVKD. The CDR3 DNA sequence: TGTGCCATCAGTGTGGGGGGTAAACGCACAGATACGCAGTATTTT. Protein sequence: CAISVGGKRTDTQYF.

The chain couples TRBV6-2 or TRBV6-3 to TRBJ2-4; the D is unclear. Between the trimmed V and J ends, which lost 5 bases and 5 bases, there was a span of 19 bases. The CDR3 spans 16 residues. Germline V gene data show CDR1 as MNHEY and CDR2 as SVGEGT. CDR3 sequence reads: CASSLAIPPMENIQYF. CDR3 nucleotide sequence: TGTGCCAGCAGTCTGGCTATCCCACCAATGGAAAACATTCAGTACTTC.

This chain uses TRBV5-5 with TRBJ2-7; TRBD1 aligns across 8 bases. CDR1 and CDR2 (germline): SGHKS, YYEKEE (reference sequence). This CDR3 contains 15 residues. The trim removed 2 bases at V and 3 bases at J, leaving 7 bases unmatched. CDR3 region: CASSFETGGNYEQYF. For the CDR3, the DNA is TGTGCCAGCAGCTTTGAAACAGGGGGAAACTACGAGCAGTACTTC.

The chain carries TRBV19 and TRBJ1-1, with D unclear. This CDR3 has 13 amino acids. The germline CDR1 and CDR2 sequences are LNHDA and SQIVND (reference sequence). The ends were cut back, 5 bases at V and 3 bases at J, with 10 bases in the middle. In nucleotides, the CDR3 is TGTGCCAGTAGTCCGGGGTGGGACACTGAAGCTTTCTTT. This encodes CASSPGWDTEAFF.

The CDR3 protein is CASTPDRSEQYF. In DNA form, the CDR3 reads TGTGCCAGCACCCCGGACAGAAGCGAGCAGTACTTC. The J gene is TRBJ2-7, the V gene TRBV6-5, with D possibly TRBD1 on 6 matching bases. The CDR3 spans 12 residues. V was pared by 7 bases and J by 6 bases, with 13 bases between. CDR1 and CDR2 from the germline V gene are MNHEY and SVGAGI.

The V gene is TRBV24-1, the J gene TRBJ2-1; a possible D gene is TRBD2 (6 bases). The CDR3 consists of 13 residues. The V and J ends lost 3 bases and 9 bases respectively, with 11 bases between them. Germline-derived CDR1 and CDR2 are KGHDR and SFDVKD. The CDR3, as DNA: TGTGCCACCAGTGATGGGGGGACTTTTGAGCAGTTCTTC. Amino acids: CATSDGGTFEQFF.

The chain joins TRBV19 to TRBJ2-2; no reliable D call. Germline CDR1 is LNHDA and CDR2 is SQIVND (reference sequence). The CDR3 is 12 residues long. With 8 bases removed from V and 6 bases from J, the gap between germline ends came to 10 bases. The CDR3 DNA sequence: TGTGCCAGTCGGGTTGCCCCCGGGGAGCTGTTTTTT. Translated, it gives CASRVAPGELFF.

V is TRBV21-1 and J is TRBJ2-7. TRBV21-1 is a recognized pseudogene. The CDR3 is 16 amino acids. The CDR3 here is CASSTAAGGGSYEQYF. CDR3 DNA: TGTGCCAGCAGCACCGCGGCCGGTGGGGGCTCCTACGAGCAGTACTTC.

The V gene is TRBV21-1, the J gene TRBJ2-1; the D call of TRBD1 is as the table states it, not checked on the DNA. TRBV21-1 is assigned pseudogene status. The CDR3 runs to 13 residues. CDR3 nucleotide sequence: TGTGCCAGCAGCAACACACAGGGTGGGGGGCAGTTCTTC. Translation gives CASSNTQGGGQFF.

The chain links TRBV6-2 or TRBV6-3 to TRBJ2-7; D not certain. This CDR3 region has 14 residues. Trimming pared 2 bases from V and 3 bases from J, leaving 11 bases between. In germline, CDR1 is MNHEY, CDR2 SVGEGT. CDR3 sequence (DNA): TGTGCCAGCAGTTACCCGTCAAGAATCTACGAGCAGTACTTC. Translating gives CASSYPSRIYEQYF.

The chain combines TRBV20-1 with TRBJ2-7; D ambiguous. The CDR3 loop spans 16 amino acids. V was cut by 3 bases and J by 4 bases, with 22 bases left in between. Germline CDR1 reads DFQATT; CDR2 reads SNEGSKA (reference sequence). The CDR3: CSASNLSAPLRYEQYF. Here the CDR3 DNA reads TGCAGTGCTAGTAACCTGTCAGCCCCCTTGAGATACGAGCAGTACTTC.

The chain uses TRBV5-1 and TRBJ2-2; 10 nucleotides line up with TRBD2. CDR1 is SGHRS and CDR2 is YFSETQ in the germline V gene. J gave up 1 base and V 2 bases, and 5 bases lay outside the gene matches. There are 17 residues in the CDR3. CDR3 amino acids: CASSLHTSGKNTGELFF. The DNA of the CDR3 is TGCGCCAGCAGCTTACATACTAGCGGGAAGAACACCGGGGAGCTGTTTTTT.

The CDR3 sequence is CASSQVGGTEAFF. Here the CDR3 DNA reads TGTGCCAGCAGCCAAGTTGGGGGCACTGAAGCTTTCTTT. The chain carries TRBV7-3 and TRBJ1-1, with a weak D call TRBD1 (5 bases). Germline CDR1 reads SGHTA; CDR2 reads FQGTGA. The CDR3 contains 13 residues. The V end lost 5 bases, the J end lost 4 bases, and 11 bases lay between the germline ends.

The chain uses TRBV7-9 and TRBJ1-4; unclear D gene. The V and J ends lost 4 bases and 8 bases respectively, with 11 bases between them. Germline values: CDR1 SEHNR, CDR2 FQNEAQ (reference sequence). There are 13 residues in the CDR3. The CDR3 here is CASSSTGGEKLFF. CDR3 DNA: TGTGCCAGCAGCTCCACGGGAGGCGAAAAACTGTTTTTT.

This clone is medium-sized (0.01 to 0.1%) by share. The rearrangement links TRBV27 to TRBJ1-2, with D perhaps matching TRBD1 (6 bases). The CDR3 is 14 amino acids. Germline CDR1 is MNHEY and CDR2 is SMNVEV (reference sequence). V was cut by 0 bases and J by 5 bases, with 10 bases left in between. The CDR3 region has the DNA TGTGCCAGCAGTTTATCGGACAGTTTATATGGCTACACCTTC. Protein product: CASSLSDSLYGYTF.

This sequence joins TRBV2 and TRBJ1-5; D gene unclear. Germline assignment: CDR1 SNHLY and CDR2 FYNNEI. CDR3 length: 12 amino acids. Trimming pared 7 bases from V and 0 bases from J, leaving 4 bases between. The CDR3 here is CASTNSNQPQHF. In nucleotides, the CDR3 is TGTGCCAGCACCAATAGCAATCAGCCCCAGCATTTT.

This clone has just one count. The chain links TRBV5-4 to TRBJ1-6; 10 bases map to TRBD1. Germline loops: CDR1 SGHNT, CDR2 YYREEE (reference sequence). The CDR3 loop spans 16 amino acids. J gave up 4 bases and V 4 bases, and 5 bases lay outside the gene matches. The CDR3, as DNA: TGTGCCAGCAGCCTTGGACAGGGGGGATATAATTCACCCCTCCACTTT. The encoded protein is CASSLGQGGYNSPLHF. The full variable domain, in which reference TRBV5-4 and TRBJ1-6 provide the parts outside the CDR3, is ETGVTQSPTHLIKTRGQQVTLRCSSQSGHNTVSWYQQALGQGPQFIFQYYREEENGRGNFPPRFSGLQFPNYSSELNVNALELDDSALYLCASSLGQGGYNSPLHFGNGTRLTVT.

The V and J genes are TRBV3-1 (or the pseudogene TRBV3-2) and TRBJ1-2, with 9 bases fitting TRBD1. V shed 5 bases, J shed 4 bases, and the junction held 5 bases outside the gene matches. CDR1 and CDR2 (germline): LGHDT, YNNKEL (reference sequence). The CDR3 spans 14 residues. CDR3 region: CASSYMTGGYGYTF. Written as DNA, the CDR3 is TGTGCCAGCAGCTATATGACAGGGGGCTATGGCTACACCTTC.

J is TRBJ2-1 and V is TRBV11-2; 11 positions match TRBD2. Germline V gene sequence: CDR1 SGHAT, CDR2 FQNNGV. The CDR3 runs to 17 residues. V gave up 7 bases and J gave up 7 bases; unmatched junction bases: 15. This chain's CDR3 is CASTPIVTSGSGNEQFF. In DNA form, the CDR3 reads TGTGCCAGCACCCCAATAGTCACTAGCGGGAGCGGAAATGAGCAGTTCTTC.

This chain uses TRBV19 with TRBJ2-1; no definite D call. Trimming took 1 base from V and 7 from J, leaving 11 bases between them. Germline V gene lookup returns CDR1 LNHDA and CDR2 SQIVND (reference sequence). This CDR3 comprises 14 residues. CDR3 in DNA: TGTGCCAGTAGTATAGGGGCCATGGGGAATGAGCAGTTCTTC. Translated: CASSIGAMGNEQFF.

This clone was seen a few times. The chain is built from TRBV7-2 and TRBJ1-2, with D maybe TRBD1 (5 bases). V lost 3 bases to trimming and J lost 0 bases, with 11 bases between them. The CDR3 loop spans 15 amino acids. Germline CDR1 SGHTA, CDR2 FQGNSA. The CDR3 is CASSLRQNPNYGYTF. The CDR3 DNA reads TGTGCCAGCAGCTTGAGACAGAACCCTAACTATGGCTACACCTTC.

Details on this clone: This likely comes from a read error, as the CDR3 has no conserved phenylalanine or tryptophan at its end. No DNA is shown, since the ends of the CDR3 on it are uncertain; the CDR3 is the one TCRdb lists. The chain couples TRBV7-3 to TRBJ1-2. Germline CDR1 reads SGHTA; CDR2 reads FQGTGA. The CDR3 spans 9 amino acids, including both terminal residues. The chain's CDR3 is CASRRAHAC.

The rearrangement links TRBV29-1 to TRBJ1-2; tentatively, D is TRBD1 (6 bases). In germline, CDR1 is SQVTM, CDR2 ANQGSEA. This CDR3 spans 12 amino acids. The ends were cut back, 6 bases at V and 3 bases at J, with 11 bases in the middle. CDR3 amino acids: CSVLQGYYGYTF. The CDR3 coding sequence is TGCAGCGTCCTACAGGGATACTATGGCTACACCTTC.

The chain is built from TRBV3-1 (or the pseudogene TRBV3-2) and TRBJ1-2; D gene uncertain. This CDR3 contains 12 residues. CDR1 LGHDT and CDR2 YNNKEL come from the germline V gene (reference sequence). Trimming left V 11 bases short and J 4 bases short, with 14 bases between. The CDR3, as DNA: TGTGCCTGCCGAGGGTCGTCCTATGGCTACACCTTC. It specifies CACRGSSYGYTF.

The J gene is TRBJ2-7, the V gene TRBV11-2; 7 positions match TRBD2. Per the germline V gene, CDR1 is SGHAT and CDR2 is FQNNGV. This CDR3 has 16 amino acids. V shed 1 base and J 1 base; nucleotides not matched to a gene: 7. In DNA, the CDR3 is TGTGCCAGCAGCTTAGGAGTGGGGGGGTTTTCCTACGAGCAGTACTTC. It encodes CASSLGVGGFSYEQYF.